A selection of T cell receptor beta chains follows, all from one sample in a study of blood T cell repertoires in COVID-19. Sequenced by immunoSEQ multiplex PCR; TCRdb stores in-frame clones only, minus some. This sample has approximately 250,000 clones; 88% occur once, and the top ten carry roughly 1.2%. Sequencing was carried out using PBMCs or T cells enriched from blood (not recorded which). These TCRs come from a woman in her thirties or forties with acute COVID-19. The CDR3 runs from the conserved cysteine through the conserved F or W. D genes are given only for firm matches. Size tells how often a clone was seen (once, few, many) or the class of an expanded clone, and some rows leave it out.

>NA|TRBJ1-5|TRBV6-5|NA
CASSFPNQPQHF
TGTGCCAGCAGTTTCCCTAATCAGCCCCAGCATTTT
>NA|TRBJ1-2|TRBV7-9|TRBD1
CASSLAGQGLRGYTF
TGTGCCAGCAGCTTGGCAGGACAGGGGCTAAGAGGCTACACCTTC
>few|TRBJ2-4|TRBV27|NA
CASSLPRAGGLAKNIQYF
TGTGCCAGCAGTTTACCTCGGGCAGGAGGGTTAGCCAAAAACATTCAGTACTTC
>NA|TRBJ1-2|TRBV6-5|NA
CASSYSGGNYGYTF
TGTGCCAGCAGTTACTCGGGAGGGAACTATGGCTACACCTTC
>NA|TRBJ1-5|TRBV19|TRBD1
CASSVPQGAPNQPQHF
TGTGCCAGTAGTGTCCCCCAGGGGGCACCCAATCAGCCCCAGCATTTT
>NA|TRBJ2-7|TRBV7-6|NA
CASSLASGSYEQYF
TGTGCCAGCAGCTTAGCGAGCGGCTCCTACGAGCAGTACTTC
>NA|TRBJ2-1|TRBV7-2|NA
CASSLYGARERHDEQFF
TGTGCCAGCAGCTTATATGGAGCGCGAGAACGGCATGATGAGCAGTTCTTC
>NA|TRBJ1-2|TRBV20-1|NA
CSASPRVGYGYTF
TGCAGTGCTAGTCCCAGGGTTGGGTATGGCTACACCTTC
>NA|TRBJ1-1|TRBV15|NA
CATSRAGQNTEAFF
TGTGCCACCAGCAGAGCGGGTCAGAACACTGAAGCTTTCTTT
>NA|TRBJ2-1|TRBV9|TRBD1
CASSVRQGAYNEQFF
TGTGCCAGCAGCGTAAGGCAGGGGGCATACAATGAGCAGTTCTTC
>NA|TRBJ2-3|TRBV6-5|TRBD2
CASGSGGSTDTQYF
TGTGCCAGCGGTAGCGGGGGTAGCACAGATACGCAGTATTTT
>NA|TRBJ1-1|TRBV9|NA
CASSVPGSSEAFF
TGTGCCAGCAGCGTTCCAGGGTCCTCTGAAGCTTTCTTT
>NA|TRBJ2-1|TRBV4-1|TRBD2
CASSRLAGEWNEQFF
TGCGCCAGCAGCCGCCTAGCGGGGGAGTGGAATGAGCAGTTCTTC
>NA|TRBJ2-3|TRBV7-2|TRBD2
CATSRGGRALDTQYF
TGTGCCACCAGTCGGGGTGGGAGGGCCTTAGATACGCAGTATTTT
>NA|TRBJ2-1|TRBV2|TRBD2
CASRGPSGEQFF
TGTGCCAGCAGGGGGCCTAGCGGAGAGCAGTTCTTC
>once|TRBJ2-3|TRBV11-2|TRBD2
CASSLVPSGRPDTQYF
TGTGCCAGCAGCTTAGTCCCTAGCGGGAGACCAGATACGCAGTATTTT
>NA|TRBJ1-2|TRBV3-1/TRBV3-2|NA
CASSHGQAGFIF
TGTGCCAGCAGCCATGGGCAGGCGGGGTTCATCTTC
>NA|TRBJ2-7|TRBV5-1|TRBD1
CASSLSGTGNYEQYF
TGCGCCAGCAGCTTGTCCGGGACAGGGAACTACGAGCAGTACTTC
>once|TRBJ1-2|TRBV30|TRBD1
CAYGQGAGYTF
TGTGCCTATGGACAGGGGGCAGGCTACACCTTC
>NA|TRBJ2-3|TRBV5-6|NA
CASSLEASGTDTQYF
TGTGCCAGCAGCTTGGAGGCTAGCGGCACAGATACGCAGTATTTT
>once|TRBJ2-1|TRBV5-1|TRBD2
CASTWTSRNEQFF
TGCGCCAGCACCTGGACTAGCAGGAATGAGCAGTTCTTC
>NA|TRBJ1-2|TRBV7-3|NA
CASSPPPGQGKGYTF
TGTGCCAGCAGCCCCCCGCCCGGCCAGGGAAAAGGCTACACCTTC
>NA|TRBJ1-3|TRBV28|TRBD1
CASSLGGQGRASIYF
TGTGCCAGCAGTTTAGGCGGACAGGGAAGAGCCTCCATATATTTT
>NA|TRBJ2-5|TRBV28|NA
CASRDAKRDETQYF
TGTGCCAGCAGGGATGCCAAACGGGATGAGACCCAGTACTTC
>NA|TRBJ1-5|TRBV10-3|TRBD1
CATKGTGGNQPQHF
TGTGCCACGAAAGGGACAGGGGGCAATCAGCCCCAGCATTTT
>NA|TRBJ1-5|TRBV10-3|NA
CAIREQGNNQPQHF
TGTGCCATCAGGGAACAGGGAAACAATCAGCCCCAGCATTTT
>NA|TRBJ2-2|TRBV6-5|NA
CASKQDRYTGELFF
TGTGCCAGCAAGCAGGACAGATACACCGGGGAGCTGTTTTTT
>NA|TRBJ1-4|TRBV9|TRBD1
CASSPRGQGREKLFF
TGTGCCAGCAGCCCCCGGGGACAGGGGCGTGAAAAACTGTTTTTT
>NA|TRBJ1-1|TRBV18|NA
CASSPQGWTEAFF
TGTGCCAGCTCACCTCAGGGGTGGACTGAAGCTTTCTTT
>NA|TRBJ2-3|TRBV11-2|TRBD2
CASSLGSLAGDTQYF
TGTGCCAGCAGCTTAGGATCGCTAGCGGGGGATACGCAGTATTTT
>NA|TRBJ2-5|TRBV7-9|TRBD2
CASSLAAGVKETQYF
TGTGCCAGCAGCTTAGCGGCGGGAGTTAAAGAGACCCAGTACTTC
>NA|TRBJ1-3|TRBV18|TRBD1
CASSRLDTGGLGNTIYF
TGTGCCAGCTCCCGACTCGACACAGGGGGCCTAGGAAACACCATATATTTT
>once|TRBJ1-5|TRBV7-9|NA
CASSLVQDQPQHF
TGTGCCAGCAGCTTGGTCCAGGATCAGCCCCAGCATTTT
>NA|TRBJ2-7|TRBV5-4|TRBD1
CASSLSDRDYEQYF
TGTGCCAGCAGCTTGAGTGACAGGGACTACGAGCAGTACTTC
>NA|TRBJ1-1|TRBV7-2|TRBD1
CASSSPPGQGVLAFF
TGTGCCAGCAGCTCCCCGCCGGGACAGGGTGTATTAGCTTTCTTT
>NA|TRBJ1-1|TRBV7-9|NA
CASSLSGVGTEAFF
TGTGCCAGCAGCTTATCCGGGGTAGGGACTGAAGCTTTCTTT
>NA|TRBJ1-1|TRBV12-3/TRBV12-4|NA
CASRWTEDTEAFF
TGTGCCAGCAGATGGACAGAGGACACTGAAGCTTTCTTT
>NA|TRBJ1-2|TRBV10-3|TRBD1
CAISANRGNYGYTF
TGTGCCATCAGTGCAAACAGGGGAAACTATGGCTACACCTTC